This TCR beta chain was sequenced for a study of human versus mouse CDR3 diversity and MHC coevolution. Findings and limits, study-wide: On average, humans showed more CDR3 deletions and insertions than mice.

Sequencing was performed with immunoSEQ multiplex PCR; in TCRdb, only in-frame clones are kept and a portion is missing. The sample records tens of thousands of clones, over 85% being singletons. Germline V gene data show CDR1 as MRHNA and CDR2 as SNTAGT. Trimming cost V 6 bases and J 0 bases; bases outside gene matches: 5. The CDR3 totals 16 residues. For this clone: Its antigen is unknown.

The chain combines TRBV6-4 with TRBJ2-3; the match to TRBD2 covers 11 bases. The sample was naive CD4+ T cells from blood. The subset was: CD45RO-negative CD62L-positive naive CD4 T cells. This clonotype was sampled from a person between 25 and 70 years old in good health. Written as DNA, the CDR3 is TGTGCCAGCAGCCCAACTAGCGGGGGAAGCACAGATACGCAGTATTTT. Translated: CASSPTSGGSTDTQYF.